The 17 T cell receptor beta chains listed next were all sequenced from one sample in a study of tumor-infiltrating lymphocytes in primary liver carcinoma. Starting material of 450 to 550 ng total RNA yielded TCR beta cDNA via a constant-region primer. Three-round nested multiplex PCR performed with slightly modified ARM-PCR produced the TCR beta libraries. For around 11 cycles apiece, the opening two PCR rounds ran with TRBV1-TRBV30 forward primers and a C-beta reverse primer. One entry per CDR3 protein, called by TCRdb with MiXCR from the multiplex PCR reads. The data contain 180,000 or so distinct CDR3 sequences, about 60% of them singletons. For blood RNA, unsorted whole blood served as the source, and germline DNA was extracted too. The specimen was peripheral blood. These receptors were taken from a middle-aged man with primary liver carcinoma and hepatitis B virus infection.

Remarks on this clonotype: One end of the junction does not line up with germline, which may come from a read error. The V and J genes are TRBV11-1 and TRBJ2-7, with no clear D. This CDR3 spans 13 amino acids. Germline CDR1 reads SGHAT; CDR2 reads FQDESV (reference sequence). DNA of the CDR3: TGTGCCAGCAGCCGCCAGGTGTTTAACGAGCAATACTTC. It codes for CASSRQVFNEQYF.

With respect to this clonotype: At one boundary the junction diverges from the germline segment, which might be a read error. The V and J genes are TRBV29-1 and TRBJ2-5; possibly TRBD1 or TRBD2 for D (5 bases each). The CDR3 has 13 residues. Germline-derived CDR1 and CDR2 are SQVTM and ANQGSEA. The CDR3 here is CSVQGPLQETRYF. Written as DNA, the CDR3 is TGCAGCGTTCAGGGACCTCTTCAAGAGACCCGGTACTTC. Drawing the rest from reference TRBV29-1 and TRBJ2-5, the complete variable domain is SAVISQKPSRDICQRGTSLTIQCQVDSQVTMMFWYRQQPGQSLTLIATANQGSEATYESGFVIDKFPISRPNLTFSTLTVSNMSPEDSSIYLCSVQGPLQETRYFGPGTRLLVL.

This chain connects TRBV6-2 or TRBV6-3 to TRBJ2-7, with D possibly being TRBD2 (5 bases). There are 12 residues in the CDR3. V gave up 5 bases and J gave up 2 bases, with 7 bases separating them. The germline CDR1 and CDR2 sequences are MNHEY and SVGEGT. The CDR3 spells CASSPLAYEQYF. The DNA for the CDR3 is TGTGCCAGCAGTCCACTAGCCTACGAGCAGTACTTC.

V and J are TRBV6-5 and TRBJ1-1, with 12 bases aligning to TRBD1. The V gene end was trimmed by 6 bases and the J gene end by 4 bases; junction bases not matched to a gene: 6. Germline V lookup: CDR1 MNHEY, CDR2 SVGAGI. The length of the CDR3 is 15 residues. The CDR3 DNA is TGTGCCAGCAGGGGACAGGGGGCGGGAAGCACTGAAGCTTTCTTT. Translation: CASRGQGAGSTEAFF.

The CDR3 DNA is TGCAGCGTACAAGTTACAGGGGGCGAGGGCGAGCAGTACTTC. Translated, it gives CSVQVTGGEGEQYF. The rearrangement uses TRBV29-1 and TRBJ2-7; 9 positions match TRBD1. In germline, CDR1 is SQVTM, CDR2 ANQGSEA. The CDR3 runs 14 residues. V was clipped by 6 bases and J by 6 bases; unmatched bases: 12.

The CDR3 DNA reads as TGTGCCAGCGTACTAATTGGAGGGAGTGGTTATGAGCAGTTCTTC. Its translation: CASVLIGGSGYEQFF. The V gene is TRBV12-3 or TRBV12-4, the J gene TRBJ2-1, with D possibly being TRBD2 (6 bases). This CDR3 has 15 residues. Trimming stripped 8 bases from V and 8 bases from J, with 22 bases between.

Of note for this clonotype: Its ends do not fully match the called genes, so a read error is possible. V and J are TRBV11-2 and TRBJ2-2; D perhaps matches TRBD2 (5 bases). The CDR3 has 15 amino acids. CDR1 and CDR2 from the germline V gene are SGHAT and FQNNGV. Here the CDR3 reads CARSLVPAITGKLFF. CDR3 nucleotides: TGTGCCAGAAGCTTAGTTCCAGCGATCACCGGGAAGCTGTTTTTT.

The CDR3 sequence: CASTIDFTDTQYF. The DNA for the CDR3 is TGTGCCAGCACCATCGACTTCACAGATACGCAGTATTTT. The genes are TRBV5-6 and TRBJ2-3; D is unclear. V dropped 6 bases and J dropped 2 bases, with 10 bases sitting between them. The CDR3 runs 13 residues. Germline V lookup: CDR1 SGHDT, CDR2 YYEEEE.

This clonotype came up a few times. The chain uses TRBV6-2 or TRBV6-3 and TRBJ2-1; 7 positions agree with TRBD2. J was trimmed by 3 bases and V by 4 bases; bases with no gene match: 6. Germline CDR1 MNHEY, CDR2 SVGEGT. This CDR3 region has 15 residues. The chain's CDR3 is CASSLREGSYNEQFF. The CDR3 bases are TGTGCCAGCAGTTTAAGGGAGGGCAGCTACAATGAGCAGTTCTTC.

The chain links TRBV6-1 to TRBJ2-7; a possible D gene is TRBD1 (5 bases). Germline assignment: CDR1 MNHNS and CDR2 SASEGT. The CDR3 runs 15 residues. The V end lost 2 bases, the J end lost 2 bases, and 13 bases lay between the germline ends. The CDR3 nucleotides are TGTGCCAGCAGTGAACTGAGGACAAATCCCTACGAGCAGTACTTC. Encoded protein: CASSELRTNPYEQYF.

In regard to this clonotype: The germline gene is not matched at one end of the junction; a read error may be the cause. CDR3 residues: CACSLVGAGSCGDTQYF. CDR3 coding DNA: TGTGCCTGCAGCTTAGTCGGCGCGGGGTCGTGTGGAGATACGCAGTATTTT. The chain uses TRBV11-2 and TRBJ2-3; D possibly corresponds to TRBD2 (6 bases). This CDR3 has 17 amino acids. CDR1 SGHAT and CDR2 FQNNGV come from the germline V gene. The full variable domain, in which reference TRBV11-2 and TRBJ2-3 provide the parts outside the CDR3, is EAGVAQSPRYKIIEKRQSVAFWCNPISGHATLYWYQQILGQGPKLLIQFQNNGVVDDSQLPKDRFSAERLKGVDSTLKIQPAKLEDSAVYLCACSLVGAGSCGDTQYFGPGTRLTVL.

On this clonotype: The CDR3 ends on some other residue instead of the conserved phenylalanine or tryptophan, so this is likely a read error. The chain uses TRBV11-2 and TRBJ1-1; weak D call: TRBD1 (6 bases). The CDR3 runs to 13 residues. CDR1 is SGHAT, CDR2 FQNNGV, per germline. The CDR3: CASSRNRDTGAFL. CDR3 nucleotide sequence: TGTGCCAGCAGTAGGAACAGGGACACTGGAGCTTTCTTG.

This rearrangement joins TRBV4-2 to TRBJ1-2; tentative D call: TRBD1 (5 bases). In germline, CDR1 is LGHNA, CDR2 YNFKEQ. V was cut by 0 bases and J by 6 bases, with 11 bases left in between. There are 14 residues in the CDR3. The CDR3 is CASSQEGAGDGYTF. The DNA of the CDR3 is TGTGCCAGCAGCCAAGAAGGGGCAGGAGATGGCTACACCTTC.

This chain connects TRBV4-2 to TRBJ2-1; TRBD1 matches at 7 bases. The junction had 7 bases not matched to a gene; V was cut back by 3 bases and J by 2 bases. Germline values: CDR1 LGHNA, CDR2 YNFKEQ. The CDR3 totals 16 residues. The CDR3 spells CASSQGPTGTYNEQFF. CDR3 coding DNA: TGTGCCAGCAGCCAGGGCCCGACAGGGACCTACAATGAGCAGTTCTTC.

Details on this clonotype: Germline is not matched at one junction end, which may reflect a read error. The chain couples TRBV6-5 to TRBJ2-7, with 11 positions matching TRBD2. The CDR3 covers 15 residues. The germline V gene has CDR1 MNHEY and CDR2 SVGAGI. The CDR3 region is CTSSYALAGAYEQYF. The CDR3, as DNA: TGTACCAGCAGTTACGCACTAGCGGGGGCCTACGAGCAGTACTTC.

The J gene is TRBJ2-4, the V gene TRBV6-5; 13 positions agree with TRBD2. Germline V CDR1 and CDR2: MNHEY, SVGAGI. The V gene end was trimmed by 6 bases and the J gene end by 1 base; junction bases not matched to a gene: 9. This CDR3 spans 18 amino acids. The CDR3 sequence: CASRPGLAGTVAKNIQYF. CDR3 nucleotide sequence: TGTGCCAGCAGACCGGGACTAGCGGGAACCGTGGCCAAAAACATTCAGTACTTC.

The table lists this clonotype with a few counts. This sequence joins TRBV28 and TRBJ2-7, with 9 nucleotides matching TRBD1. The CDR3 runs 16 residues. V dropped 1 base and J dropped 2; count of bases not matched to a gene: 6. Germline CDR1 is MDHEN and CDR2 is SYDVKM. In DNA, the CDR3 is TGTGCCAGCAGTTTATCGGGACAGGGAGGTCCCTACGAGCAGTACTTC. This translates into CASSLSGQGGPYEQYF.